What follows is one T cell receptor beta chain and its context. Generated by immunoSEQ multiplex PCR, the TCRdb table keeps only in-frame clones and is missing some. The table has about 160,000 clones, around nine tenths seen once. The data stem from a study of blood T cell repertoires in COVID-19. This CDR3 spans 16 amino acids. The sample was PBMCs or T cells enriched from blood (not recorded which). This TCR came from a woman between 45 and 60 years old who had recovered from COVID-19. V gene TRBV21-1 combines with J gene TRBJ1-5. TRBV21-1 is classified as a pseudogene. CDR3 bases: TGTGCCAGCAAGGGGAGCCGGGACTGTCACAATCAGCCCCAGCATTTT. This codes for CASKGSRDCHNQPQHF.